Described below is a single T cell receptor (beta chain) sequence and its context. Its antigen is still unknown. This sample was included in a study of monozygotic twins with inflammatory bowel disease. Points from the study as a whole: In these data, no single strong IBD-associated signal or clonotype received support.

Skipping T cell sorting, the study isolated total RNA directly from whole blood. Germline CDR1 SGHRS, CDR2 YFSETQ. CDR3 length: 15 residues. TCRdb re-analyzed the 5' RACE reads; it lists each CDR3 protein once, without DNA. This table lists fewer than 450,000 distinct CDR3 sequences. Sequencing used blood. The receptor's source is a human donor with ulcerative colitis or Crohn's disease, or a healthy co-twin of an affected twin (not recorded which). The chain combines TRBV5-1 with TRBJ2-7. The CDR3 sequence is CASSLFAGAPYEQYF.